This T cell receptor beta chain stems from a study of somatic mutations in cytotoxic T cells in rheumatoid arthritis. The method was immunoSEQ multiplex PCR; TCRdb's version includes in-frame clones alone and lacks a portion of them. The table has around 20,000 clones, less than 75% seen once. Study-wide points: Exceedance of 20% of CD8+ cells by the largest CD8+ clone occurred in about an eighth of the roughly 65 patients.

For this clone: Its antigen is as yet unknown.

The material sequenced was CD8+ T cells sorted from blood. The receptor comes from a woman aged 60-70 years in good health.

The CDR3 protein is CASSQIPSGGTEAFF. CDR3 nucleotide sequence: TGTGCCAGCAGCCAAATTCCATCAGGCGGGACTGAAGCTTTCTTT. The chain couples TRBV7-8 to TRBJ1-1; no definite D call. Germline V gene data show CDR1 as SGHVS and CDR2 as FQNEAQ. The CDR3 has 15 amino acids. Trimming removed 5 bases at V and 5 bases at J, with 18 bases between. Full variable domain (rest looked up from reference TRBV7-8 and TRBJ1-1): GAGVSQSPRYKVAKRGQDVALRCDPISGHVSLFWYQQALGQGPEFLTYFQNEAQLDKSGLPSDRFFAERPEGSVSTLKIQRTQQEDSAVYLCASSQIPSGGTEAFFGQGTRLTVV.